The 27 T cell receptor beta chains given below trace back to one sample, sequenced in a study of identifying expanded T cells in peripheral blood. The method was immunoSEQ multiplex PCR; TCRdb's version includes in-frame clones alone and lacks a portion of them. Of tens of thousands of clones detected, 75% to 90% appear once; the ten largest clones hold around 2.8%. Sequencing input: blood. All receptors come from a person aged 18 to 70 in good health.

The gene calls are TRBV9 and TRBJ2-1; D possibly corresponds to TRBD2 (6 bases). Trimming removed 2 bases at V and 0 bases at J, with 9 bases between. From germline, CDR1 is SGDLS and CDR2 YYNGEE. This CDR3 comprises 15 residues. In nucleotides, the CDR3 is TGTGCCAGCAGCGTTGGCGGGGCCTCCTACAATGAGCAGTTCTTC. Translating gives CASSVGGASYNEQFF.

CDR3 residues: CASGKGKAKNIQYF. For the CDR3, the DNA is TGTGCCAGCGGGAAGGGGAAGGCAAAAAACATTCAGTACTTC. This chain joins TRBV28 and TRBJ2-4, with D possibly matching TRBD1 (5 bases). The V gene's germline CDR1 is MDHEN and CDR2 SYDVKM. This CDR3 spans 14 amino acids. The V and J ends lost 8 bases and 4 bases respectively, with 15 bases between them.

This clone was observed a single time. This rearrangement joins TRBV18 to TRBJ2-3; no definite D call. CDR3 length: 15 residues. Trimming pared 1 base from V and 1 base from J, leaving 9 bases between. The germline V gene encodes CDR1 KGHSH and CDR2 LQKENI. The DNA for the CDR3 is TGTGCCAGCTCACCACTTAATGCTGGCACAGATACGCAGTATTTT. Its protein product is CASSPLNAGTDTQYF.

The chain carries TRBV29-1 and TRBJ2-3; no clear D gene. The germline V gene encodes CDR1 SQVTM and CDR2 ANQGSEA. V was trimmed by 8 bases and J by 6 bases, leaving 18 bases between them. The CDR3 covers 13 residues. The CDR3 DNA reads TGCAGCACTGACAAAATGGGGTTGGATACGCAGTATTTT. It is translated as CSTDKMGLDTQYF.

V and J are TRBV18 and TRBJ1-5; no definite D call. CDR3 length equals 13 residues. Per the germline V gene, CDR1 is KGHSH and CDR2 is LQKENI. V was shortened by 5 bases and J by 4 bases, with 9 bases between the two germline ends. The CDR3 region has the DNA TGTGCCAGCTCAGCCCGGGGAAATCAGCCCCAGCATTTT. The encoded protein is CASSARGNQPQHF.

On this clone: A junction end diverges from the germline sequence, so it may reflect a read error. The chain carries TRBV29-1 and TRBJ1-1; 8 bases are shared with TRBD1. Germline assignment: CDR1 SQVTM and CDR2 ANQGSEA. The CDR3 spans 14 residues. The CDR3 DNA follows: TGCAGCGCATCCCCCCCGCAGGGGGCCCGCATAACCGAATTT. Protein: CSASPPQGARITEF.

In nucleotides, the CDR3 is TGTGCCAGCCCCGCGAACACCGGGGAGCTGTTTTTT. Translation gives CASPANTGELFF. The rearrangement joins TRBV28 to TRBJ2-2; D not certain. The CDR3 has 12 residues. The germline gives CDR1 MDHEN, CDR2 SYDVKM. The germline V and J ends were trimmed by 8 bases and 0 bases, with 4 bases remaining between them.

This chain links TRBV7-2 with TRBJ2-7; 8 bases are a match to TRBD2. Germline V gene sequence: CDR1 SGHTA, CDR2 FQGNSA. V shed 5 bases, J shed 3 bases, and the junction held 12 bases outside the gene matches. CDR3 size: 16 residues. The CDR3 region has the DNA TGTGCCAGCAGCGTAGGCCCGGGACTAGGGGGCTACGAGCAGTACTTC. It encodes CASSVGPGLGGYEQYF.

The genes are TRBV9 and TRBJ2-5; D remains ambiguous. V lost 4 bases and J 2 bases, leaving 12 bases between the germline ends. Germline loops: CDR1 SGDLS, CDR2 YYNGEE. The CDR3 has 14 amino acids. The CDR3 region is CASSIRPTQETQYF. As DNA, the CDR3 is TGTGCCAGCAGCATCAGACCAACTCAAGAGACCCAGTACTTC.

The CDR3 DNA reads TGTGCCAGCAGCCGCCAGACAGGGAATTACGAGCAGTACTTC. Protein: CASSRQTGNYEQYF. The rearrangement links TRBV14 to TRBJ2-7, with 7 bases fitting TRBD1. This CDR3 has 14 amino acids. With 4 bases clipped from V and 4 bases from J, the junction kept 7 bases outside the gene matches. Germline V gene lookup returns CDR1 SGHDN and CDR2 FVKESK. Together with reference TRBV14 and TRBJ2-7, the CDR3 gives the full variable domain: EAGVTQFPSHSVIEKGQTVTLRCDPISGHDNLYWYRRVMGKEIKFLLHFVKESKQDESGMPNNRFLAERTGGTYSTLKVQPAELEDSGVYFCASSRQTGNYEQYFGPGTRLTVT.

This sequence joins TRBV7-9 and TRBJ1-1, with D perhaps TRBD1 (5 bases). The CDR3 runs to 14 residues. Germline CDR1 is SEHNR and CDR2 is FQNEAQ (reference sequence). V was cut by 5 bases and J by 7 bases, with 17 bases left in between. CDR3 region: CASSTQGAHDEAFF. The CDR3 DNA reads TGTGCCAGCAGCACTCAGGGTGCCCATGATGAAGCTTTCTTT.

This chain links TRBV28 with TRBJ2-1; D gene ambiguous. This CDR3 contains 13 residues. V gave up 7 bases and J gave up 0 bases, with 7 bases separating them. Germline V gene data show CDR1 as MDHEN and CDR2 as SYDVKM. The chain's CDR3 is CASISSSYNEQFF. In DNA, the CDR3 is TGTGCCAGCATTTCGAGCTCCTACAATGAGCAGTTCTTC.

The J gene is TRBJ2-5, the V gene TRBV7-2; TRBD2 matches at 7 bases. V dropped 5 bases and J dropped 4; count of bases not matched to a gene: 13. The CDR3 is 16 amino acids. Germline V gives CDR1 SGHTA, CDR2 FQGNSA. CDR3 DNA sequence: TGTGCCAGCAGCCCGGGGTCTAGCGGCCACGGAGAGACCCAGTACTTC. Its protein is CASSPGSSGHGETQYF.

The table lists this clone with a few counts. V is TRBV19 and J is TRBJ2-7; TRBD1 matches 8 bases. V shed 1 base, J shed 4 bases, and the junction held 3 bases outside the gene matches. The CDR3 extends over 14 amino acids. Germline V gene sequence: CDR1 LNHDA, CDR2 SQIVND (reference sequence). In DNA form, the CDR3 reads TGTGCCAGTAGTATAGGCGACAGGGGTTACGAGCAGTACTTC. Translating gives CASSIGDRGYEQYF.

This chain links TRBV7-2 with TRBJ2-5, with D tentatively TRBD2 (6 bases). This CDR3 spans 17 amino acids. Trimming left V 5 bases short and J 4 bases short, with 23 bases between. CDR1 and CDR2 (germline): SGHTA, FQGNSA. The CDR3 sequence is CASSPSGTGAVGETQYF. The CDR3 nucleotides read TGTGCCAGCAGCCCCAGCGGTACGGGAGCGGTCGGAGAGACCCAGTACTTC.

V is TRBV7-2 and J is TRBJ1-1, with D tentatively TRBD1 (5 bases). The CDR3 covers 13 residues. Germline CDR1 and CDR2: SGHTA and FQGNSA. With 3 bases removed from V and 5 bases from J, the gap between germline ends came to 10 bases. The DNA of the CDR3 is TGTGCCAGCAGCTTCTCAGGGCGGACTGAAGCTTTCTTT. It codes for CASSFSGRTEAFF.

This clone was observed a few times. The chain carries TRBV7-2 and TRBJ2-3; the D is unclear. Germline V gene data show CDR1 as SGHTA and CDR2 as FQGNSA. The CDR3 length is 11 residues. V lost 5 bases and J lost 4, with 4 bases in between. In nucleotides, the CDR3 is TGTGCCAGCAGCCCGGCAGATACGCAGTATTTT. The encoded protein is CASSPADTQYF.

This chain uses TRBV15 with TRBJ2-4; no firm D call. This CDR3 spans 15 amino acids. CDR1 and CDR2 from the germline V gene are LNHNV and YYDKDF (reference sequence). V was shortened by 1 base and J by 1 base, with 8 bases between the two germline ends. The chain's CDR3 is CATSRATLAKNIQYF. In DNA form, the CDR3 reads TGTGCCACCAGCAGAGCGACGTTGGCCAAAAACATTCAGTACTTC.

The chain employs TRBV10-3 and TRBJ1-1; tentative D call: TRBD1 (6 bases). This CDR3 is 13 amino acids long. The germline gives CDR1 ENHRY, CDR2 SYGVKD. For the CDR3, the DNA is TGTGCTTCTAGGGGTCCAGGGGACACTGAAGCTTTCTTT. Translation gives CASRGPGDTEAFF.

The chain has TRBV9 and TRBJ2-5; 7 bases fit TRBD1. The J call is in doubt because the DNA end fits TRBJ2-7 better. CDR3 length: 14 residues. Germline V gives CDR1 SGDLS, CDR2 YYNGEE. The CDR3 here is CASSPRGQRDEQYF. CDR3 DNA: TGTGCCAGCAGCCCTCGGGGACAGAGGGACGAGCAGTACTTC.

The chain has TRBV4-1 and TRBJ1-2; D perhaps matches TRBD1 (5 bases). The CDR3 runs 15 residues. Per the germline V gene, CDR1 is MGHRA and CDR2 is YSYEKL. The ends were cut back, 1 base at V and 8 bases at J, with 17 bases in the middle. CDR3 region: CASSQGETVPGGYTF. The CDR3 DNA sequence: TGCGCCAGCAGCCAAGGGGAGACAGTTCCCGGGGGCTACACCTTC.

The chain is built from TRBV11-3 and TRBJ1-4, with 7 bases matching TRBD1. V was clipped by 6 bases and J by 7 bases; unmatched bases: 2. The CDR3 has 12 residues. The germline gives CDR1 SGHNT, CDR2 YENEEA. The CDR3 DNA is TGTGCCAGCAGGGGGGACAGTGAAAAACTGTTTTTT. It is translated as CASRGDSEKLFF.

Concerning this clone itself: Other nucleotide sequences from this sample produce the same CDR3. The chain is built from TRBV29-1 and TRBJ2-3; D possibly corresponds to TRBD1 (6 bases). CDR3 length equals 13 residues. V was pared by 7 bases and J by 1 base, with 12 bases between. Germline values: CDR1 SQVTM, CDR2 ANQGSEA. CDR3 nucleotide sequence: TGCAGCGCTGATGAGGGGGGCACAGATACGCAGTATTTT. Translation: CSADEGGTDTQYF.

V gene TRBV9 combines with J gene TRBJ2-3; 10 nucleotides line up with TRBD2. CDR3 size: 14 residues. V shed 3 bases, J shed 4 bases, and the junction held 2 bases outside the gene matches. In germline, CDR1 is SGDLS, CDR2 YYNGEE. The CDR3 sequence: CASSERGGPDTQYF. CDR3 DNA sequence: TGTGCCAGCAGCGAGCGGGGGGGCCCAGATACGCAGTATTTT.

J is TRBJ2-7 and V is TRBV5-1; 7 bases are shared with TRBD2. The CDR3 totals 17 residues. Germline CDR1 SGHRS, CDR2 YFSETQ. J was trimmed by 3 bases and V by 0 bases; bases with no gene match: 12. CDR3 sequence (DNA): TGCGCCAGCAGCTTGGAGGGTTGGCGGGAGAGTCACTACGAGCAGTACTTC. This sequence encodes CASSLEGWRESHYEQYF. Supplemented by reference TRBV5-1 and TRBJ2-7, the full variable domain reads KAGVTQTPRYLIKTRGQQVTLSCSPISGHRSVSWYQQTPGQGLQFLFEYFSETQRNKGNFPGRFSGRQFSNSRSEMNVSTLELGDSALYLCASSLEGWRESHYEQYFGPGTRLTVT.

The V gene is TRBV19, the J gene TRBJ1-2; weak D call: TRBD1 (5 bases). Germline V gene sequence: CDR1 LNHDA, CDR2 SQIVND (reference sequence). V was shortened by 6 bases and J by 4 bases, with 12 bases between the two germline ends. The CDR3 consists of 13 residues. The CDR3 DNA sequence: TGTGCCAGTAGCTCAAGACAGCGCTATGGCTACACCTTC. It yields the protein CASSSRQRYGYTF.

The rearrangement links TRBV7-2 to TRBJ2-5; 9 positions agree with TRBD2. The CDR3 contains 15 residues. Unmatched junction bases numbered 7, after V lost 3 bases and J lost 5 bases. Germline V gene sequence: CDR1 SGHTA, CDR2 FQGNSA. The CDR3 bases are TGTGCCAGCAGCTTCCAGCGGGGGGTGGGTGAGACCCAGTACTTC. This translates into CASSFQRGVGETQYF.